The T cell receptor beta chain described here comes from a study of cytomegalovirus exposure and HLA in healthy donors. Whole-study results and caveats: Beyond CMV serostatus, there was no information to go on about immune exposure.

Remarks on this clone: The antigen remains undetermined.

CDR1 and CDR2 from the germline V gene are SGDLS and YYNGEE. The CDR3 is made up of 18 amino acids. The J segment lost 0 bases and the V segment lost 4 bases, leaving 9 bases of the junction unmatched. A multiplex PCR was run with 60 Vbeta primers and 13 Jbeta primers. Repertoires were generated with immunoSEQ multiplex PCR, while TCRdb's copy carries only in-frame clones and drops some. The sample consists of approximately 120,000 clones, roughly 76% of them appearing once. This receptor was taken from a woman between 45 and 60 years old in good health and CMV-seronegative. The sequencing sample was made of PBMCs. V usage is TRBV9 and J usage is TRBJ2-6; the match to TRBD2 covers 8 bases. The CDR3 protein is CASSPERELLSGANVLTF. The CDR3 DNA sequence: TGTGCCAGCAGCCCAGAGCGGGAGCTCCTCTCTGGGGCCAACGTCCTGACTTTC. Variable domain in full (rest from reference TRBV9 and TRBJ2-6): DSGVTQTPKHLITATGQRVTLRCSPRSGDLSVYWYQQSLDQGLQFLIQYYNGEERAKGNILERFSAQQFPDLHSELNLSSLELGDSALYFCASSPERELLSGANVLTFGAGSRLTVL.